This T cell receptor (beta chain) is drawn from a study of OX40 agonist ivuxolimab in advanced cancers. Germline loops: CDR1 MNHEY, CDR2 SVGAGI. J gave up 5 bases and V 4 bases, and 2 bases lay outside the gene matches. This CDR3 comprises 14 residues. Measured with immunoSEQ multiplex PCR; TCRdb has only the in-frame clones, and not every one. Of about 66,000 clones in the sample, more than 80% were seen once. As regards this clone: Antigen specificity is unknown.

Study-level points and caveats: Clonal expansion by week 6 occurred in CD4+ and CD8+ blood T cells (at 0.1 to 3.0 mg/kg).

The sequence derives from an adult with an advanced solid tumor such as melanoma, head and neck, liver or kidney cancer. The chain combines TRBV6-5 with TRBJ1-5, with TRBD1 matching 10 bases. The sequencing used CD4+ or CD8+ T cells sorted from blood, collected in a trial of the OX40 agonist ivuxolimab. The CDR3 reads CASSWDRGHQPQHF. The CDR3 region has the DNA TGTGCCAGCAGTTGGGACAGGGGTCATCAGCCCCAGCATTTT.